This T cell receptor beta chain stems from a study of T cells in localized non-small cell lung cancer. Generated by immunoSEQ multiplex PCR, the TCRdb table keeps only in-frame clones and is missing some. The sample gives more than 10,000 clones, about four fifths of which show up once; 25% to 35% is in the top ten. Findings of the study overall: Without multi-region sequencing, intratumor heterogeneity could not be excluded. Longer overall survival accompanied higher blood T cell density. Uninvolved adjacent lung, not tumor, had the highest T cell clonality. When the top 100 tumor clones were examined, a median approximately 59 of them also appeared in the adjacent lung, which was paired and uninvolved.

Between the trimmed V and J ends, which lost 3 bases and 5 bases, there was a span of 12 bases. This CDR3 region has 14 residues. Germline V gene lookup returns CDR1 SGHRS and CDR2 YFSETQ. Comments on this clone: Its target is not known.

The TCR was taken from a male donor at least 60 years old with stage I squamous cell lung carcinoma. The sequencing here drew on peripheral blood, taken before any cancer treatment. The genes are TRBV5-1 and TRBJ2-1; no clear D gene. CDR3 bases: TGCGCCAGCAGCTCTTTCTACACTGACAATGAGCAGTTCTTC. It is translated as CASSSFYTDNEQFF.